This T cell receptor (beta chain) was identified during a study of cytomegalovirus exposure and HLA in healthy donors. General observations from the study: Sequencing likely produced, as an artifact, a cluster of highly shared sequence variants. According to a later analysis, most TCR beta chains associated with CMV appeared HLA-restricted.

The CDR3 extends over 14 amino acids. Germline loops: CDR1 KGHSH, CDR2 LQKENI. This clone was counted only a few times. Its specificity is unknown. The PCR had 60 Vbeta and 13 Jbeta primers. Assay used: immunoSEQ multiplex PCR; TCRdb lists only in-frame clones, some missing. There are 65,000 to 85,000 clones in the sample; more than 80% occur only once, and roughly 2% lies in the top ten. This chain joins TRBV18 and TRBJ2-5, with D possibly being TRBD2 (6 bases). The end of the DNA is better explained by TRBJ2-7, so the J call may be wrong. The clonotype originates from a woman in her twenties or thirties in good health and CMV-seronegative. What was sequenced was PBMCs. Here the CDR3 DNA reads TGTGCCAGCTCACCACGGCGGGACTCCTACGAGCAGTACTTC. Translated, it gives CASSPRRDSYEQYF.